Listed below are T cell receptor beta chains from one sample, sequenced in a study of vaccination effects on CD4 cells after COVID-19. The table came from immunoSEQ multiplex PCR; TCRdb's copy has only in-frame clones and leaves some out. The sample includes 60,000 to 70,000 clones, roughly 76% of them seen just once. Their cognate antigens are unknown. This specimen consisted of CD4+ T cells from PBMCs cultured with HCoV-229E spike peptides, obtained before COVID-19 vaccination. The receptors derive from a human donor who received a COVID-19 vaccine. CDR3s include the opening cysteine and the closing phenylalanine or tryptophan. The D gene is left open where the match is weak. Rows may omit the clone size; those that give it use once, few, many or a size class.

J gene,CDR3 length,clone size,D gene,V gene,CDR3 protein,CDR3 DNA
TRBJ1-2,13,once,-,TRBV6-5,CATGRESNYGYTF,TGTGCCACCGGGAGGGAGTCTAACTATGGCTACACCTTC
TRBJ1-3,14,-,-,TRBV9,CASSIDNSGNTIYF,TGTGCCAGCAGCATAGACAACTCTGGAAACACCATATATTTT
TRBJ1-2,14,-,-,TRBV6-1,CASSETPRGRGYTF,TGTGCCAGCAGTGAAACCCCCAGGGGACGGGGCTACACCTTC
TRBJ2-3,14,-,TRBD2,TRBV3-1/TRBV3-2,CASSRTSYTDTQYF,TGTGCCAGCAGCAGGACTAGCTACACAGATACGCAGTATTTT
TRBJ2-6,13,-,-,TRBV28,CASSLSGANVLTF,TGTGCCAGCAGTCTCTCTGGGGCCAACGTCCTGACTTTC
TRBJ1-2,12,few,-,TRBV3-1/TRBV3-2,CASSQDAYGYTF,TGTGCCAGCAGCCAAGACGCCTATGGCTACACCTTC
TRBJ2-5,15,once,-,TRBV6-5,CASSYRGGIGETQYF,TGTGCCAGCAGTTACCGCGGAGGGATTGGAGAGACCCAGTACTTC
TRBJ2-3,16,-,TRBD2,TRBV5-1,CASSSGTSGYTDTQYF,TGCGCCAGCAGCTCCGGGACTAGCGGGTACACAGATACGCAGTATTTT
TRBJ2-5,16,-,TRBD2,TRBV14,CASSPAGGLGQETQYF,TGTGCCAGCAGCCCGGCGGGGGGGTTGGGACAAGAGACCCAGTACTTC
TRBJ1-1,14,-,-,TRBV6-2/TRBV6-3,CASSQPGQNTEAFF,TGTGCCAGCAGTCAGCCGGGACAGAACACTGAAGCTTTCTTT
TRBJ1-6,12,few,-,TRBV28,CASNINNSPLHF,TGTGCCAGTAATATAAATAATTCACCCCTCCACTTT
TRBJ2-4,13,-,-,TRBV7-8,CASSLGRAYIQYF,TGTGCCAGCAGCCTTGGACGGGCGTATATTCAGTACTTC
TRBJ1-5,14,few,-,TRBV19,CASRSRSSNQPQHF,TGTGCCAGTAGGAGCCGCAGCAGCAATCAGCCCCAGCATTTT
TRBJ2-6,16,-,-,TRBV6-2/TRBV6-3,CASSYRTSSGANVLTF,TGTGCCAGCAGTTACCGCACCAGCTCAGGGGCCAACGTCCTGACTTTC
TRBJ1-2,12,-,-,TRBV6-1,CASSELDPPLTF,TGTGCCAGCAGTGAACTCGACCCCCCCCTCACCTTC
TRBJ1-5,15,once,TRBD1,TRBV24-1,CATRSSQGNNQPQHF,TGTGCCACCAGGAGCTCACAGGGGAACAATCAGCCCCAGCATTTT
TRBJ1-4,13,-,TRBD1,TRBV5-1,CASSLGQEEKLFF,TGCGCCAGCAGTTTGGGACAGGAGGAAAAACTGTTTTTT
TRBJ1-5,13,-,-,TRBV2,CASTGDSNQPQHF,TGTGCCAGCACCGGGGATAGCAATCAGCCCCAGCATTTT
TRBJ1-5,15,-,-,TRBV24-1,CATSDARNPNQPQHF,TGTGCCACCAGTGATGCCCGAAACCCCAATCAGCCCCAGCATTTT
TRBJ1-1,15,-,-,TRBV3-1/TRBV3-2,CASSLRGGANTEAFF,TGTGCCAGCAGCCTCCGGGGGGGCGCGAACACTGAAGCTTTCTTT
TRBJ2-2,15,-,-,TRBV19,CASSIDLSSAGELFF,TGTGCCAGTAGTATAGATCTATCGTCAGCCGGGGAGCTGTTTTTT
TRBJ1-6,16,-,-,TRBV28,CASRPQGISYNSPLHF,TGTGCCAGCAGACCCCAGGGGATTTCCTATAATTCACCCCTCCACTTT
TRBJ2-1,11,-,-,TRBV29-1,CSVGTDNEQFF,TGCAGCGTTGGAACAGACAATGAGCAGTTCTTC
TRBJ1-3,16,few,-,TRBV7-9,CASSLAFVGGPNTIYF,TGTGCCAGCAGCTTAGCGTTCGTCGGGGGCCCAAACACCATATATTTT
TRBJ1-1,15,-,-,TRBV5-6,CASSRGTGFYTEAFF,TGTGCCAGCAGCCGGGGAACAGGGTTTTACACTGAAGCTTTCTTT
TRBJ2-3,16,-,-,TRBV5-1,CASSLAPGMGTDTQYF,TGCGCCAGCAGCTTGGCCCCAGGGATGGGCACAGATACGCAGTATTTT
TRBJ1-2,13,-,-,TRBV6-5,CASSRGTTYGYTF,TGTGCCAGCAGCCGCGGGACAACCTATGGCTACACCTTC
TRBJ2-5,13,-,-,TRBV6-5,CASSYGGQETQYF,TGTGCCAGCAGTTACGGGGGGCAAGAGACCCAGTACTTC
TRBJ1-2,17,-,TRBD1,TRBV7-8,CASSLSVRTGGFYGYTF,TGTGCCAGCAGCTTATCGGTCCGGACAGGGGGCTTCTATGGCTACACCTTC
TRBJ1-1,12,few,-,TRBV6-6,CASANRVTEAFF,TGTGCCAGCGCGAACAGGGTCACTGAAGCTTTCTTT
TRBJ1-6,17,-,TRBD1,TRBV10-1,CASSEGTGGNNNSPLHF,TGCGCCAGCAGTGAAGGCACAGGGGGCAATAATAATTCACCCCTCCACTTT
TRBJ1-1,19,-,-,TRBV21-1,CASSKESDIRRGMNTEAFF,TGTGCCAGCAGCAAAGAATCTGATATAAGGAGGGGCATGAACACTGAAGCTTTCTTT
TRBJ2-1,16,-,TRBD2,TRBV24-1,CATSEPTSGGWNEQFF,TGTGCCACCAGTGAGCCCACTAGCGGGGGTTGGAATGAGCAGTTCTTC
TRBJ1-1,13,-,-,TRBV2,CASSQTASGEAFF,TGTGCCAGCAGTCAAACTGCATCAGGTGAAGCTTTCTTT
TRBJ2-5,16,-,-,TRBV2,CASRPAPNYAGETQYF,TGTGCCAGCCGTCCCGCCCCGAACTACGCCGGGGAGACCCAGTACTTC
TRBJ2-2,12,once,TRBD1,TRBV2,CASDRGRGELFF,TGTGCCAGCGACAGGGGGCGCGGGGAGCTGTTTTTT
TRBJ1-5,16,-,-,TRBV18,CASSLSPGESNQPQHF,TGTGCCAGCTCACTCTCTCCGGGCGAAAGCAATCAGCCCCAGCATTTT
TRBJ2-3,16,-,TRBD2,TRBV4-1,CASSPRLADSTDTQYF,TGCGCCAGCAGCCCCAGACTAGCGGATAGCACAGATACGCAGTATTTT
TRBJ1-3,13,few,-,TRBV12-3/TRBV12-4,CASSSTSGNTIYF,TGTGCCAGCAGTTCAACATCTGGAAACACCATATATTTT
TRBJ2-3,15,-,TRBD1,TRBV4-1,CASSPPTGGTDTQYF,TGCGCCAGCAGCCCTCCGACAGGGGGCACAGATACGCAGTATTTT
TRBJ1-4,14,-,-,TRBV30,CAWGAGAVGEKLFF,TGTGCCTGGGGGGCAGGGGCGGTTGGAGAAAAACTGTTTTTT
TRBJ2-5,14,-,-,TRBV5-1,CASSPDQTLGTQYF,TGCGCCAGCAGCCCGGACCAGACTCTGGGGACCCAGTACTTC